Below, one TCR beta chain is given with its context. Its cognate antigen is unknown. This entry belongs to a study of T cells after yellow fever vaccination. Germline trimming cut 6 bases from V and 6 bases from J; bases unmatched to any gene: 8. The germline CDR1 and CDR2 sequences are GTSNPN and SVGIG (reference sequence). The CDR3 extends over 13 amino acids. TCR cDNA was made by 5'RACE template switching, adding a universal primer site and UMIs. Using its own MiXCR run on the 5' RACE reads, TCRdb lists one record per CDR3 protein. The table has around 310,000 distinct CDR3 sequences, roughly 9.4% seen once; the top ten hold approximately 18%. General study results and limits: Researchers cautioned that FACS-sorted repertoires could harbor abundant clonotypes contaminating from the bulk population.

V is TRBV30 and J is TRBJ1-1, with 9 nucleotides matching TRBD1. The sequence was collected from a man in his late teens or twenties who received the YFV17D yellow fever vaccine. Sequences were derived from PBMCs, sampled on the day of the first yellow fever vaccination. The CDR3 loop is CACSPGTGSEAFF. Here the CDR3 DNA reads TGTGCCTGCTCCCCCGGGACAGGGTCTGAAGCTTTCTTT.